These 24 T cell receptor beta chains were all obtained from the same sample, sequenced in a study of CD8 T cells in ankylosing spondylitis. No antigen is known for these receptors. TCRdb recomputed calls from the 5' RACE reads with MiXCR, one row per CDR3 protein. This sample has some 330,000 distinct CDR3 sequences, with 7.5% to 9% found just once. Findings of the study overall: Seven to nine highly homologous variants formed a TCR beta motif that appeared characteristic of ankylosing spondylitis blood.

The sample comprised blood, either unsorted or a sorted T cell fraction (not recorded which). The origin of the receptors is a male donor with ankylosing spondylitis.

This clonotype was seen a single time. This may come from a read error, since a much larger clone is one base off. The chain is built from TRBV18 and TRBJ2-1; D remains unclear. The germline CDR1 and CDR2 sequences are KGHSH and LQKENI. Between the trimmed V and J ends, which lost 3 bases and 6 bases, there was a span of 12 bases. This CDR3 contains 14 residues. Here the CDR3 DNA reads TGTGCCAGCTCACCTCGGAGCCATTCCAATGAGCAGTTCTTC. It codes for CASSPRSHSNEQFF.

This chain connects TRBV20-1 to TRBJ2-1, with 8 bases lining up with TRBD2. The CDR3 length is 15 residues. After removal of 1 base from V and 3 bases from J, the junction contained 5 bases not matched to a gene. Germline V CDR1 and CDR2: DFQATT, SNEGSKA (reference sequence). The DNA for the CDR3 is TGCAGTGCTAGAGCGGGAGGGCCCGGCTACAATGAGCAGTTCTTC. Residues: CSARAGGPGYNEQFF.

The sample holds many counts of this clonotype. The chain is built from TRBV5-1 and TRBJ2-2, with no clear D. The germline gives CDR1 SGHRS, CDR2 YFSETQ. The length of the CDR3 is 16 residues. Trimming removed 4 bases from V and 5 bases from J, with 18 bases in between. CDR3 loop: CASSASGPGFTGELFF. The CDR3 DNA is TGCGCCAGCAGCGCATCGGGTCCTGGATTTACCGGGGAGCTGTTTTTT. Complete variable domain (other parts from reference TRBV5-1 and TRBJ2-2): KAGVTQTPRYLIKTRGQQVTLSCSPISGHRSVSWYQQTPGQGLQFLFEYFSETQRNKGNFPGRFSGRQFSNSRSEMNVSTLELGDSALYLCASSASGPGFTGELFFGEGSRLTVL.

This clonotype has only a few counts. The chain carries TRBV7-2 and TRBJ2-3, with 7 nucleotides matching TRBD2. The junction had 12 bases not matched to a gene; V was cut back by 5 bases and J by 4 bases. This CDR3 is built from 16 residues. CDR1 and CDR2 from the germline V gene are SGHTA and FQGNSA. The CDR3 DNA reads TGTGCCAGCAGCCTAGGAGGCGGGAGTGGGGCAGATACGCAGTATTTT. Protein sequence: CASSLGGGSGADTQYF.

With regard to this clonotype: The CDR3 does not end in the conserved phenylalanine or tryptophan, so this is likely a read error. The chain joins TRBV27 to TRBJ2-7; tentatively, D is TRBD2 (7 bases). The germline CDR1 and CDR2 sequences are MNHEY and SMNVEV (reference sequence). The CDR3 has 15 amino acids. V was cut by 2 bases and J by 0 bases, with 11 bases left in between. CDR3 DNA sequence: TGTGCCAGCAGTTTAACGGGGGGCCCCTCCTACGAGCAGTACTAC. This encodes CASSLTGGPSYEQYY.

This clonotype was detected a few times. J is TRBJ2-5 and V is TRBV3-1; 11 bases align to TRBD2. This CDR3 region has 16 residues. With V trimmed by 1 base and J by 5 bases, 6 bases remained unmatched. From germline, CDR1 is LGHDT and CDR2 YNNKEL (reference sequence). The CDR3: CASSQVSGRAKETQYF. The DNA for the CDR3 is TGTGCCAGCAGCCAAGTTAGCGGGAGGGCCAAGGAGACCCAGTACTTC.

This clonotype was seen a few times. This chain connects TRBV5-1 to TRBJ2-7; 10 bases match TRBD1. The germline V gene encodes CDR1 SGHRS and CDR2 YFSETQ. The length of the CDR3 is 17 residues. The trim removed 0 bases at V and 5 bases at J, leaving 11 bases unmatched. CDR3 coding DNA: TGCGCCAGCAGCTTGGCCTTACAAGGACAGGGGGTACACGAGCAGTACTTC. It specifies CASSLALQGQGVHEQYF.

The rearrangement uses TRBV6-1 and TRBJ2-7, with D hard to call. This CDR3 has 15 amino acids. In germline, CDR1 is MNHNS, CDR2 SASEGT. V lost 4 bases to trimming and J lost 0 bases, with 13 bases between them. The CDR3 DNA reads TGTGCCAGCAGTGGAGTAACACGGAACTCCTACGAGCAGTACTTC. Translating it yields CASSGVTRNSYEQYF.

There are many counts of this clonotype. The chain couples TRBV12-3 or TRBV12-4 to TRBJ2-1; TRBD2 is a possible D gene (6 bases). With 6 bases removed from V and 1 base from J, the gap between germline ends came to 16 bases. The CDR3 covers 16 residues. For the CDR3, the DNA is TGTGCCAGCAGCCTCCAGGGAGGTCTGTCCTACAATGAGCAGTTCTTC. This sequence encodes CASSLQGGLSYNEQFF.

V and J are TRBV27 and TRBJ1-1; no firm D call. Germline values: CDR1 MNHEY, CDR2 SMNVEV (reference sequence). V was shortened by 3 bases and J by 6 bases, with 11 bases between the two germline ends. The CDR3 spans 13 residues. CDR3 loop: CASSFQRGPEAFF. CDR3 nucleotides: TGTGCCAGCAGTTTCCAGAGAGGCCCTGAAGCTTTCTTT.

The CDR3 nucleotides are TGTGCCAGCAGCATGGGACCCATAGACCCTGAAGCTTTCTTT. It codes for CASSMGPIDPEAFF. The gene calls are TRBV7-8 and TRBJ1-1; D possibly corresponds to TRBD1 (5 bases). Trimming pared 5 bases from V and 6 bases from J, leaving 16 bases between. In germline, CDR1 is SGHVS, CDR2 FQNEAQ. This CDR3 region has 14 residues.

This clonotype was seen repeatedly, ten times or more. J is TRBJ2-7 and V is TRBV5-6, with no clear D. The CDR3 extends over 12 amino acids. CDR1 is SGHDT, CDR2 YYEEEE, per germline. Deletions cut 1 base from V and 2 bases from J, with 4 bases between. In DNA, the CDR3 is TGTGCCAGCAGCTTGAATGCCTACGAGCAGTACTTC. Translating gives CASSLNAYEQYF.

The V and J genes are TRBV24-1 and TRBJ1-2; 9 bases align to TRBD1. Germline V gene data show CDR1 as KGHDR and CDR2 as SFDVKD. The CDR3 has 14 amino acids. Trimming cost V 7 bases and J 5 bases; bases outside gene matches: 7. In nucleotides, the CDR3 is TGTGCCACCAGGGGGACAGGGAATATATATGGCTACACCTTC. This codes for CATRGTGNIYGYTF.

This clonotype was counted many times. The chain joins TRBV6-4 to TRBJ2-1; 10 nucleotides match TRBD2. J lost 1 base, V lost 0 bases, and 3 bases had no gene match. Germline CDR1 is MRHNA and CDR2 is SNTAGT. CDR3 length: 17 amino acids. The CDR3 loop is CASSDSLAGESYNEQFF. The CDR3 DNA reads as TGTGCCAGCAGTGACTCCCTAGCGGGAGAGTCCTACAATGAGCAGTTCTTC.

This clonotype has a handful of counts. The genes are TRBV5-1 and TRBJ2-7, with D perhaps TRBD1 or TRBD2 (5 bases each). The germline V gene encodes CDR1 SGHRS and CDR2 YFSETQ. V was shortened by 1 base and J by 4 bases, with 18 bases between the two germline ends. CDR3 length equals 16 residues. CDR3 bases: TGCGCCAGCAGCTTGTGGGCAGGGCAAGCGGAATACGAGCAGTACTTC. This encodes CASSLWAGQAEYEQYF. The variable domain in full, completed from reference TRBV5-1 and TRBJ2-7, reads KAGVTQTPRYLIKTRGQQVTLSCSPISGHRSVSWYQQTPGQGLQFLFEYFSETQRNKGNFPGRFSGRQFSNSRSEMNVSTLELGDSALYLCASSLWAGQAEYEQYFGPGTRLTVT.

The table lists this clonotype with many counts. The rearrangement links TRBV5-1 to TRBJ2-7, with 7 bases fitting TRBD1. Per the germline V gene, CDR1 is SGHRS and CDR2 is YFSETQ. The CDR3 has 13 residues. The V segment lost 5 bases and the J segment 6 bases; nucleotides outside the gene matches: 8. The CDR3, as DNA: TGCGCCAGCAGGAGTACAGGGGATTCCGAGCAGTACTTC. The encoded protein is CASRSTGDSEQYF.

The CDR3: CATSRTGTGNQPQHF. The CDR3 DNA follows: TGTGCCACCAGCAGAACCGGGACAGGGAATCAGCCCCAGCATTTT. This rearrangement joins TRBV15 to TRBJ1-5; 9 bases are shared with TRBD1. Trimming at V came to 2 bases and at J to 4 bases, leaving 3 bases not matched to a gene. The CDR3 covers 15 residues. Per the germline V gene, CDR1 is LNHNV and CDR2 is YYDKDF (reference sequence).

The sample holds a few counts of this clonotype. CDR3 DNA sequence: TGTGCCAGCAGCTTAGATGTTTGGTGGAGCTCTGGGGCCAACGTCCTGACTTTC. Translated: CASSLDVWWSSGANVLTF. The gene calls are TRBV11-1 and TRBJ2-6; D gene ambiguous. The CDR3 has 18 residues. Germline CDR1 SGHAT, CDR2 FQDESV (reference sequence). Trimming removed 1 base at V and 0 bases at J, with 13 bases between.

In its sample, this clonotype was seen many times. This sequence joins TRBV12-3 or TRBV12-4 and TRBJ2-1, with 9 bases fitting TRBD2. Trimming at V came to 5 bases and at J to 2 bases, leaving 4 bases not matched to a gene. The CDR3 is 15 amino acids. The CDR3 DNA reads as TGTGCCAGCAGTCTTAGCGGGAGTGCCTACAATGAGCAGTTCTTC. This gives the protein CASSLSGSAYNEQFF.

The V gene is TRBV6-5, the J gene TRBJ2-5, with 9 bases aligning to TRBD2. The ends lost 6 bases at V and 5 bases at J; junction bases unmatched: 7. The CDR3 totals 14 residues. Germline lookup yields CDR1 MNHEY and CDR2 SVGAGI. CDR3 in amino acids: CASSYSGGRETQYF. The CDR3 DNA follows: TGTGCCAGCAGCTATAGCGGGGGCAGGGAGACCCAGTACTTC.

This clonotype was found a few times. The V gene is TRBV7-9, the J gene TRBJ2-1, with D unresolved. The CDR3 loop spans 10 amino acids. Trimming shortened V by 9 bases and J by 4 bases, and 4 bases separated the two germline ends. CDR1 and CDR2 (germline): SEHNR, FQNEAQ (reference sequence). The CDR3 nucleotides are TGTGCCAGGAGTTACAATGAGCAGTTCTTC. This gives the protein CARSYNEQFF.

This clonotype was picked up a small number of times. The CDR3 spells CASRENTGLKNTEAFF. In nucleotides, the CDR3 is TGCGCCAGCAGGGAGAATACAGGGCTTAAGAACACTGAAGCTTTCTTT. The J gene is TRBJ1-1, the V gene TRBV5-1; D perhaps matches TRBD1 (6 bases). Trimming left V 5 bases short and J 1 base short, with 18 bases between. The germline gives CDR1 SGHRS, CDR2 YFSETQ. This CDR3 is built from 16 residues. Filled out from reference TRBV5-1 and TRBJ1-1, the complete variable domain reads KAGVTQTPRYLIKTRGQQVTLSCSPISGHRSVSWYQQTPGQGLQFLFEYFSETQRNKGNFPGRFSGRQFSNSRSEMNVSTLELGDSALYLCASRENTGLKNTEAFFGQGTRLTVV.

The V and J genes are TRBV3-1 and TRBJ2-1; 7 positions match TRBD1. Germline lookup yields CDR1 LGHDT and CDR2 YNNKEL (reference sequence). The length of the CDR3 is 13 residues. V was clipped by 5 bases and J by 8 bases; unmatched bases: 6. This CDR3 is CASSKYRGDEQFF. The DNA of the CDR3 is TGTGCCAGCAGCAAATACAGGGGCGATGAGCAGTTCTTC.

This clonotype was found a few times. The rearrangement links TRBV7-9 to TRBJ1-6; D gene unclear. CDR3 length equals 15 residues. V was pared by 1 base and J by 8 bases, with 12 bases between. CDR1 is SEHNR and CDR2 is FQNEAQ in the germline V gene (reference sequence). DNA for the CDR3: TGTGCCAGCAGCTTAGGGCTGGGATCGGATTCACCCCTCCACTTT. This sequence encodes CASSLGLGSDSPLHF.